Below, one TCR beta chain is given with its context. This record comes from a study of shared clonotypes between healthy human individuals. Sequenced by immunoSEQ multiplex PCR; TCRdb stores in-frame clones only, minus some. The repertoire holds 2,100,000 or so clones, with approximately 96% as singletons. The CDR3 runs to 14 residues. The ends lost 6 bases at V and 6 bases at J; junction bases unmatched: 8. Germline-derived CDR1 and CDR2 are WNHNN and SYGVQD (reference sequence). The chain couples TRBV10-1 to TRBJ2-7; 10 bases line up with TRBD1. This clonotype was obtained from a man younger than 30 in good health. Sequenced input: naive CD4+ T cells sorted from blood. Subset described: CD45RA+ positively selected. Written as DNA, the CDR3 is TGCGCCAGCAGCGATGGACAGGGGGGGGGCGAGCAGTACTTC. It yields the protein CASSDGQGGGEQYF.